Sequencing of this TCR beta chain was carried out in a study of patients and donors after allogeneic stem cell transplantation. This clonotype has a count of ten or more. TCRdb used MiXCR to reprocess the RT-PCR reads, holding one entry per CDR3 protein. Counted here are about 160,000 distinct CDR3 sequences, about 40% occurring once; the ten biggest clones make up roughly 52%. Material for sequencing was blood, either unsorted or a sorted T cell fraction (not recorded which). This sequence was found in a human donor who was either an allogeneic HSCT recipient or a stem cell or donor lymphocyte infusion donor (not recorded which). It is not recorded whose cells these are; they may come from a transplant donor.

DNA of the CDR3: TGTGCCAGCAGCCTCGGACAGGACACCGGGGAGCTGTTTTTT. Its translation is CASSLGQDTGELFF. The chain recombines TRBV12-3 or TRBV12-4 with TRBJ2-2, with 7 bases identical to TRBD1. The CDR3 loop spans 14 amino acids. After removal of 6 bases from V and 3 bases from J, the junction contained 4 bases not matched to a gene.